This T cell receptor (beta chain) was documented in a study of blood T cell repertoires in COVID-19. Looking at the study overall: From T cells, B-cell-depleted T cells, or PBMCs came the material, which was cDNA or gDNA.

Under the authors' procedure: Amplification of reference gene primers provided the estimated nucleated cell counts. Profiled with immunoSEQ multiplex PCR; TCRdb holds only in-frame clones, not every one. Clonal size and the V and J genes are those of that table, whereas D and trimming came from the DNA. The sample has 310,000 or so clones, 87% seen once; the top ten hold approximately 9.9%. The CDR3 has 14 residues. The ends were cut back, 4 bases at V and 5 bases at J, with 15 bases in the middle. CDR1 is SGHDT, CDR2 YYEEEE, per germline. The sequence was collected from a man between 25 and 39 years old with COVID-19, enrolled during active disease. The specimen was peripheral blood. The chain recombines TRBV5-6 with TRBJ1-1, with unresolved D. CDR3 in amino acids: CASSPTLWRTEAFF. CDR3 sequence (DNA): TGTGCCAGCAGCCCGACCCTATGGAGGACTGAAGCTTTCTTT.